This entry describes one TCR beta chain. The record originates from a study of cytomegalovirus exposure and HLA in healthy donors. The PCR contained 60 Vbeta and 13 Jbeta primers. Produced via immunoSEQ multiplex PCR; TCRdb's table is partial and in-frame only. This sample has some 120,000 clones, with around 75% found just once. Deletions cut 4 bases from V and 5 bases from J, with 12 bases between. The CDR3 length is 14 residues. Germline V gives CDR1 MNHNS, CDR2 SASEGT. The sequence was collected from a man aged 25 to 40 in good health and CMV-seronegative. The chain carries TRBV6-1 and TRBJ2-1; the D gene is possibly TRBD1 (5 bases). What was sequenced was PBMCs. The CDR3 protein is CASSAVGQDNEQFF. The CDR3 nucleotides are TGTGCCAGCAGTGCCGTGGGGCAGGACAATGAGCAGTTCTTC.